The next 8 T cell receptor beta chains were all read from a single sample in a study of blood T cell repertoires in COVID-19. Generated by immunoSEQ multiplex PCR, the TCRdb table keeps only in-frame clones and is missing some. The sample has about 220,000 clones, about 85% seen once. Sequencing was done on a sample of PBMCs or T cells enriched from blood (not recorded which). All receptors derive from a woman younger than 45 who had recovered from COVID-19.

The chain uses TRBV4-3 and TRBJ1-1; a weak D match, TRBD1 (6 bases). The germline gives CDR1 LGHNA, CDR2 YSLEER. This CDR3 comprises 11 residues. Trimming took 3 bases from V and 7 from J, leaving 6 bases between them. The CDR3 DNA reads TGCGCCAGCAGCCAGGACAGTGAAGCTTTCTTT. Protein product: CASSQDSEAFF.

This sequence joins TRBV7-2 and TRBJ1-5; D might be TRBD1 (5 bases). Trimming removed 4 bases from V and 6 bases from J, with 19 bases in between. The length of the CDR3 is 16 residues. CDR1 SGHTA and CDR2 FQGNSA come from the germline V gene. This chain's CDR3 is CASSSTGRGAGQPQHF. CDR3 DNA sequence: TGTGCCAGCAGCTCTACCGGGAGGGGCGCGGGTCAGCCCCAGCATTTT.

CDR3 sequence (DNA): TGTGCCACTCATCTCGGGATCGCCATACAAGAGACCCAGTACTTC. It encodes CATHLGIAIQETQYF. The chain couples TRBV6-5 to TRBJ2-5, with D perhaps TRBD2 (5 bases). Between the trimmed V and J ends, which lost 10 bases and 2 bases, there was a span of 20 bases. Germline V CDR1 and CDR2: MNHEY, SVGAGI. The CDR3 loop spans 15 amino acids.

The chain combines TRBV9 with TRBJ2-7, with D unresolved. The CDR3 is 14 amino acids. Germline CDR1 and CDR2: SGDLS and YYNGEE. V was shortened by 0 bases and J by 3 bases, with 10 bases between the two germline ends. For the CDR3, the DNA is TGTGCCAGCAGCGTAGACTCAGGATACTACGAGCAGTACTTC. This sequence encodes CASSVDSGYYEQYF.

The chain combines TRBV11-2 with TRBJ2-7, with TRBD1 identical over 8 bases. Germline V gives CDR1 SGHAT, CDR2 FQNNGV. The CDR3 sequence is 15 residues long. V lost 5 bases, J lost 3 bases, and 9 bases stayed unmatched. In nucleotides, the CDR3 is TGTGCCAGCAGCACAGGGACAGGAGAATTCTACGAGCAGTACTTC. Translated: CASSTGTGEFYEQYF.

V and J are TRBV7-9 and TRBJ1-1, with D unresolved. CDR1 and CDR2 (germline): SEHNR, FQNEAQ (reference sequence). V was cut by 1 base and J by 1 base, with 4 bases left in between. CDR3 length: 13 residues. DNA for the CDR3: TGTGCCAGCAGCTTAGGACAGAACACTGAAGCTTTCTTT. Translation gives CASSLGQNTEAFF.

A few counts support this clone. This chain uses TRBV5-1 with TRBJ1-1; TRBD1 matches at 9 bases. Germline assignment: CDR1 SGHRS and CDR2 YFSETQ. CDR3 length: 16 amino acids. The ends lost 4 bases at V and 4 bases at J; junction bases unmatched: 11. CDR3 nucleotide sequence: TGCGCCAGCAGCGCGGGGACAGGGCGAGGTGGCACTGAAGCTTTCTTT. It yields the protein CASSAGTGRGGTEAFF.

The gene calls are TRBV7-2 and TRBJ2-7; TRBD1 might be the D (5 bases). Germline CDR1 reads SGHTA; CDR2 reads FQGNSA. The CDR3 loop spans 16 amino acids. Trimming removed 4 bases from V and 2 bases from J, with 18 bases in between. The CDR3 nucleotides are TGTGCCAGCAGCTCACGGTATTCAGGGCAGGCCTACGAGCAGTACTTC. This encodes CASSSRYSGQAYEQYF.